This TCR beta chain derives from a study of early stage breast cancer tumors. Across the study: The ER+/PR+/HER2- tumors included 7 to 9 ductal and four lobular carcinomas.

Germline CDR1 and CDR2: KGHSH and LQKENI. J was trimmed by 0 bases and V by 1 base; bases with no gene match: 11. CDR3 size: 18 residues. This clone showed up just a few times. The antigen remains unidentified. Each sample had two DNA replicates, roughly 0.5 ug blood or roughly 1.5 ug tissue. TCRdb keeps only in-frame clones here, not all; method: immunoSEQ multiplex PCR. The data contain 44,000 or so clones, 75% to 85% of them seen just once; the ten biggest clones take up roughly 1.4%. Study results and caveats: Enriched TCRB sequences shared across patients were mostly commonly generated sequences.

The source of this sequence is a person aged 45 to 59 with breast cancer. The sequenced sample was blood. V gene TRBV18 combines with J gene TRBJ1-1; 7 bases fit TRBD1. Written as DNA, the CDR3 is TGTGCCAGCTCACCACTTTGGCCGAACAGGGGACTGAACACTGAAGCTTTCTTT. This encodes CASSPLWPNRGLNTEAFF.